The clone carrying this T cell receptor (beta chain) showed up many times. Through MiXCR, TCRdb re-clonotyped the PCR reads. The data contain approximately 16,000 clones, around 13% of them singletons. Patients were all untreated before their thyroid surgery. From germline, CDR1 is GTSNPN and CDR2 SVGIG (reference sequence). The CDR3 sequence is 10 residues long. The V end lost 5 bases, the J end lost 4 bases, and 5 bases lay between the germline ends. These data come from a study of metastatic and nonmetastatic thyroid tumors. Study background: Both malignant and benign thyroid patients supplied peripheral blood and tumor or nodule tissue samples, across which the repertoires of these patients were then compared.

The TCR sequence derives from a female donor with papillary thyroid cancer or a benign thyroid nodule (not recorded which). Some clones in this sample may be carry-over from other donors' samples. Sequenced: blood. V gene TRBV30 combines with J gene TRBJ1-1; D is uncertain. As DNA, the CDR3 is TGTGCCTGGGAAATCACTGAAGCTTTCTTT. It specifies CAWEITEAFF. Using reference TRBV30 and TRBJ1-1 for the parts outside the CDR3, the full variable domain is SQTIHQWPATLVQPVGSPLSLECTVEGTSNPNLYWYRQAAGRGLQLLFYSVGIGQISSEVPQNLSASRPQDRQFILSSKKLLLSDSGFYLCAWEITEAFFGQGTRLTVV.